One sample yielded the 18 T cell receptor beta chains listed below, sequenced in a study of response to subunit inactivated influenza vaccine. TCRdb processed the RT-PCR reads anew with MiXCR; each CDR3 protein has one entry. The table shows about 540,000 distinct CDR3 sequences, with less than 25% occurring only once. The sample also formed part of further work on T cells expressing NK-cell markers. That work states: What made the TCR beta cDNA was 5'RACE template switching with UMIs.

Here the sequenced sample was CD4+ T cells sorted from PBMCs, taken about 13 days after vaccination. All receptors derive from a man in his fifties or sixties who received an inactivated influenza vaccine.

V gene TRBV24-1 combines with J gene TRBJ1-5, with no clear D. The length of the CDR3 is 14 residues. Trimming removed 0 bases from V and 5 bases from J, with 7 bases in between. CDR1 and CDR2 from the germline V gene are KGHDR and SFDVKD. CDR3 nucleotides: TGTGCCACCAGTGATTTGGCCGGTGATCAGCCCCAGCATTTT. Its translation: CATSDLAGDQPQHF.

The chain is built from TRBV7-2 and TRBJ1-1; no definite D call. CDR3 length: 16 amino acids. Deletions cut 5 bases from V and 0 bases from J, with 16 bases between. Germline CDR1 is SGHTA and CDR2 is FQGNSA. CDR3 nucleotides: TGTGCCAGCAGCCCTCGCTTCCCGGGTCTGAACACTGAAGCTTTCTTT. Translating it yields CASSPRFPGLNTEAFF.

The J gene is TRBJ2-1, the V gene TRBV15; D possibly corresponds to TRBD1 (5 bases). Trimming took off 1 base at V and 3 bases at J, with 16 bases between the two ends. The CDR3 spans 17 residues. CDR1 and CDR2 from the germline V gene are LNHNV and YYDKDF (reference sequence). CDR3 region: CATSRVVGAAHYNEQFF. The CDR3 DNA sequence: TGTGCCACCAGCAGAGTGGTAGGGGCCGCACACTACAATGAGCAGTTCTTC.

V gene TRBV7-2 combines with J gene TRBJ2-1, with 7 bases that match TRBD2. The CDR3 covers 16 residues. V dropped 1 base and J dropped 9; count of bases not matched to a gene: 12. Looked up from germline, CDR1 is SGHTA and CDR2 is FQGNSA. The CDR3 coding sequence is TGTGCCAGCAGCTTAGTTGGCGGGAGTTCCGGAGGTGAGCAGTTCTTC. Residues: CASSLVGGSSGGEQFF.

The V call is TRBV7-8, the J call TRBJ2-3, with D perhaps assigned TRBD1 or TRBD2 (5 bases each). The CDR3 loop spans 15 amino acids. From germline, CDR1 is SGHVS and CDR2 FQNEAQ. The V gene lost 6 bases and the J gene lost 4 bases, with 17 bases spanning the gap. The CDR3 protein is CASRTGTTRADTQYF. Here the CDR3 DNA reads TGTGCCAGCAGAACCGGGACCACGAGGGCAGATACGCAGTATTTT.

The chain links TRBV27 to TRBJ2-6; 12 bases are shared with TRBD1. This CDR3 contains 21 residues. Trimming took 0 bases from V and 2 from J; bases not matched to a gene: 11. Germline V gene lookup returns CDR1 MNHEY and CDR2 SMNVEV (reference sequence). The CDR3: CASSLSPGTGGGGAGANVLTF. The DNA for the CDR3 is TGTGCCAGCAGTTTATCGCCTGGGACAGGGGGCGGTGGAGCTGGGGCCAACGTCCTGACTTTC.

There are a few counts of this clonotype. The chain has TRBV5-1 and TRBJ1-6; TRBD1 aligns across 9 bases. Germline V gene data show CDR1 as SGHRS and CDR2 as YFSETQ. Trimming removed 2 bases from V and 9 bases from J; junction bases left unmatched: 12. The CDR3 is 17 residues long. CDR3 sequence reads: CASSLQGAEVTGSPLHF. DNA for the CDR3: TGCGCCAGCAGCTTACAGGGGGCAGAAGTAACGGGTTCACCCCTCCACTTT. The full variable domain, rest sourced from reference TRBV5-1 and TRBJ1-6, is KAGVTQTPRYLIKTRGQQVTLSCSPISGHRSVSWYQQTPGQGLQFLFEYFSETQRNKGNFPGRFSGRQFSNSRSEMNVSTLELGDSALYLCASSLQGAEVTGSPLHFGNGTRLTVT.

This clonotype was counted many times. This rearrangement joins TRBV28 to TRBJ1-4, with 9 bases aligning to TRBD1. CDR3 length: 14 residues. CDR1 and CDR2 (germline): MDHEN, SYDVKM. After removal of 4 bases from V and 7 bases from J, the junction contained 4 bases not matched to a gene. This CDR3 reads CASSSGTGLEKLFF. CDR3 nucleotide sequence: TGTGCCAGCAGTTCCGGGACAGGGCTTGAAAAACTGTTTTTT.

This clonotype was detected ten times or more. V and J are TRBV18 and TRBJ2-7, with 8 bases lining up with TRBD1. Germline V gene lookup returns CDR1 KGHSH and CDR2 LQKENI. V lost 5 bases to trimming and J lost 3 bases; unmatched junction nucleotides: 6. The CDR3 runs to 14 residues. CDR3 DNA sequence: TGTGCCAGCTCATCAATTACAGGGGGCTACGAGCAGTACTTC. It is translated as CASSSITGGYEQYF.

In this sample, this clonotype turned up a few times. The chain uses TRBV20-1 and TRBJ2-5; 13 bases agree with TRBD2. J was trimmed by 9 bases and V by 5 bases; bases with no gene match: 6. The CDR3 is 13 amino acids. CDR1 and CDR2 (germline): DFQATT, SNEGSKA (reference sequence). Here the CDR3 DNA reads TGCAGTGCTGGGACTAGCGGGGACAGGGCCCAGTACTTC. This encodes CSAGTSGDRAQYF.

The chain carries TRBV6-1 and TRBJ2-5; D gene ambiguous. CDR1 is MNHNS and CDR2 is SASEGT in the germline V gene. V lost 6 bases to trimming and J lost 2 bases, with 13 bases between them. This CDR3 spans 14 amino acids. The CDR3 loop is CASSSDTTQETQYF. The CDR3 DNA is TGTGCCAGCAGCAGCGACACTACACAAGAGACCCAGTACTTC.

The chain links TRBV5-6 to TRBJ2-3; D tentatively reads TRBD1 or TRBD2 (6 bases each). From germline, CDR1 is SGHDT and CDR2 YYEEEE. This CDR3 contains 15 residues. V was shortened by 5 bases and J by 2 bases, with 15 bases between the two germline ends. CDR3 amino acids: CASRLEGGYTDTQYF. The CDR3 coding sequence is TGTGCCAGCAGACTCGAGGGGGGCTACACAGATACGCAGTATTTT.

The chain is built from TRBV12-3 or TRBV12-4 and TRBJ1-5, with D hard to call. Trimming shortened V by 6 bases and J by 1 base, and 16 bases separated the two germline ends. This CDR3 has 16 amino acids. CDR3 nucleotide sequence: TGTGCCAGCAGCCTAAGAGGGTTAAACAGCAATCAGCCCCAGCATTTT. As protein: CASSLRGLNSNQPQHF.

This clonotype was detected ten times or more. This chain uses TRBV12-3 or TRBV12-4 with TRBJ1-1; 7 positions match TRBD1. Trimming removed 3 bases from V and 0 bases from J; junction bases left unmatched: 4. The CDR3 runs 15 residues. CDR3 amino acids: CASSFGTALNTEAFF. The CDR3 region has the DNA TGTGCCAGCAGTTTCGGGACAGCCCTGAACACTGAAGCTTTCTTT.

This clonotype showed up just a few times. This sequence joins TRBV4-2 and TRBJ2-2; tentative D call: TRBD1 (6 bases). The V gene lost 4 bases and the J gene lost 5 bases, with 17 bases spanning the gap. There are 16 residues in the CDR3. The V gene's germline CDR1 is LGHNA and CDR2 YNFKEQ. The CDR3 loop reads CASSRQARTRTGELFF. The CDR3 nucleotides read TGTGCCAGCAGCCGACAGGCGCGAACGCGGACCGGGGAGCTGTTTTTT.

The rearrangement uses TRBV5-1 and TRBJ2-3, with D tentatively TRBD1 (6 bases). This CDR3 comprises 16 residues. CDR1 is SGHRS and CDR2 is YFSETQ in the germline V gene. Trimming cost V 1 base and J 3 bases, with 15 bases left between them. The DNA of the CDR3 is TGCGCCAGCAGCTTGTTCTCGGACAGCCCTACAGATACGCAGTATTTT. This translates into CASSLFSDSPTDTQYF.

This clonotype was counted between two and nine times. The chain has TRBV7-9 and TRBJ2-7; no reliable D call. V lost 2 bases and J lost 6, with 14 bases in between. This CDR3 is 14 amino acids long. Germline lookup yields CDR1 SEHNR and CDR2 FQNEAQ (reference sequence). The CDR3 protein is CASSLNGLVFEQYF. The CDR3, as DNA: TGTGCCAGCAGCTTAAATGGGTTAGTGTTCGAGCAGTACTTC.

V gene TRBV18 combines with J gene TRBJ2-7; tentative D call: TRBD1 (5 bases). Trimming left V 1 base short and J 3 bases short, with 16 bases between. Germline assignment: CDR1 KGHSH and CDR2 LQKENI. The CDR3 runs 16 residues. The CDR3 sequence: CASSPQVGRVYYEQYF. The CDR3 DNA follows: TGTGCCAGCTCACCACAGGTGGGCAGGGTATACTACGAGCAGTACTTC. Combining the CDR3 with reference TRBV18 and TRBJ2-7 gives the whole variable domain NAGVMQNPRHLVRRRGQEARLRCSPMKGHSHVYWYRQLPEEGLKFMVYLQKENIIDESGMPKERFSAEFPKEGPSILRIQQVVRGDSAAYFCASSPQVGRVYYEQYFGPGTRLTVT.